Below are 9 T cell receptor beta chains sequenced from a single sample in a study of post-analysis software for immune sequencing data. Unique molecular identifiers had been added to the TCR beta cDNA libraries. TCRdb independently ran MiXCR on the PCR reads; one entry per CDR3 protein. This table holds 500,000 to 600,000 distinct CDR3 sequences, 44% found once. Broader study findings: With TRBV5-6, TRBV5-1 and TRBV20-1 included, about five TRBV segments were more frequent in patients than in controls.

No antigen is known for these receptors. The specimen was blood. The source is a girl between 10 and 17 years old with multiple sclerosis.

The sample holds a few counts of this clonotype. The V gene is TRBV11-2, the J gene TRBJ2-3; 13 bases line up with TRBD2. The germline V gene has CDR1 SGHAT and CDR2 FQNNGV. The CDR3 totals 15 residues. Trimming at V came to 4 bases and at J to 4 bases, leaving 2 bases not matched to a gene. The CDR3, as DNA: TGTGCCAGCAGCTCAACTAGCGGGAGGGCAGATACGCAGTATTTT. The encoded protein is CASSSTSGRADTQYF.

This clonotype was counted many times. The chain is built from TRBV7-8 and TRBJ2-5; 9 nucleotides line up with TRBD1. Germline trimming cut 2 bases from V and 7 bases from J; bases unmatched to any gene: 8. The length of the CDR3 is 15 residues. From germline, CDR1 is SGHVS and CDR2 FQNEAQ. The CDR3 is CASSLSGTGKMTQYF. The CDR3 DNA is TGTGCCAGCAGCTTAAGTGGGACAGGGAAGATGACCCAGTACTTC.

CDR3 residues: CASKTETAYGYTF. Written as DNA, the CDR3 is TGTGCCAGCAAGACCGAAACTGCCTATGGCTACACCTTC. V is TRBV6-2 or TRBV6-3 and J is TRBJ1-2, with D unclear. The germline V gene has CDR1 MNHEY and CDR2 SVGEGT. The CDR3 runs to 13 residues. Trimming removed 7 bases at V and 4 bases at J, with 13 bases between.

This clonotype was picked up a small number of times. The chain has TRBV10-3 and TRBJ2-7; D unclear. Trimming removed 6 bases from V and 2 bases from J, with 8 bases in between. This CDR3 contains 12 residues. Germline CDR1 reads ENHRY; CDR2 reads SYGVKD. CDR3 sequence: CAIREIPYEQYF. The CDR3 nucleotides are TGTGCCATCAGGGAGATACCCTACGAGCAGTACTTC.

The V gene is TRBV12-3 or TRBV12-4, the J gene TRBJ2-1, with D unclear. The CDR3 covers 13 residues. V was pared by 4 bases and J by 8 bases, with 12 bases between. CDR3 amino acids: CASSSSVLDEQFF. CDR3 DNA: TGTGCCAGCAGTTCTTCCGTTTTGGATGAGCAGTTCTTC.

This clonotype was seen more than once but under ten times. The rearrangement links TRBV12-3 or TRBV12-4 to TRBJ1-2; D unresolved. Trimming took 1 base from V and 2 from J, leaving 8 bases between them. The CDR3 is 14 amino acids. The DNA of the CDR3 is TGTGCCAGCAGTTTAGGGCACGGAAACTATGGCTACACCTTC. It is translated as CASSLGHGNYGYTF.

The genes are TRBV11-2 and TRBJ2-7; 7 positions agree with TRBD1. Trimming removed 4 bases from V and 1 base from J; junction bases left unmatched: 7. Germline values: CDR1 SGHAT, CDR2 FQNNGV. The CDR3 is made up of 15 amino acids. The CDR3 reads CASSYQTGSSYEQYF. The CDR3 coding sequence is TGTGCCAGCAGCTACCAGACAGGGAGTTCCTACGAGCAGTACTTC.

This clonotype has just a few counts. The chain couples TRBV20-1 to TRBJ2-1; possibly TRBD2 for D (6 bases). CDR3 length equals 14 residues. V was shortened by 6 bases and J by 3 bases, with 15 bases between the two germline ends. Germline loops: CDR1 DFQATT, CDR2 SNEGSKA (reference sequence). CDR3 DNA: TGCAGTGCATTTAGCGGATTATTCTACAATGAGCAGTTCTTC. Protein product: CSAFSGLFYNEQFF.

The V call is TRBV5-5, the J call TRBJ1-4; D is unclear. The ends were cut back, 0 bases at V and 0 bases at J, with 9 bases in the middle. There are 16 residues in the CDR3. The V gene's germline CDR1 is SGHKS and CDR2 YYEKEE (reference sequence). The CDR3 DNA follows: TGTGCCAGCAGCTTGGGGAACAGAGCAACTAATGAAAAACTGTTTTTT. Translation: CASSLGNRATNEKLFF. Full variable domain (remainder filled in from reference TRBV5-5 and TRBJ1-4): DAGVTQSPTHLIKTRGQQVTLRCSPISGHKSVSWYQQVLGQGPQFIFQYYEKEERGRGNFPDRFSARQFPNYSSELNVNALLLGDSALYLCASSLGNRATNEKLFFGSGTQLSVL.